A single sample is the source of the 9 T cell receptor beta chains below, sequenced in a study of response to subunit inactivated influenza vaccine. TCRdb passed the RT-PCR reads through MiXCR, listing each CDR3 protein once. The sample lists around 600,000 distinct CDR3 sequences, about 10% occurring once. The data also belong to a second study, concerning T cells expressing NK-cell markers. That study adds: Template switching by 5'RACE with UMIs generated the TCR beta cDNA.

Sequencing was performed on PBMCs from blood, taken on the day of vaccination. The receptors were gathered from a man aged 45 to 65 who received an inactivated influenza vaccine.

The gene calls are TRBV14 and TRBJ2-7; 14 bases match TRBD2. CDR3 length: 15 amino acids. V shed 5 bases, J shed 3 bases, and the junction held 3 bases outside the gene matches. Per germline, CDR1 SGHDN and CDR2 FVKESK. This CDR3 reads CASSTGLAGVYEQYF. CDR3 nucleotides: TGTGCCAGCAGCACGGGACTAGCGGGAGTCTACGAGCAGTACTTC.

There are a few counts of this clonotype. The chain carries TRBV11-1 and TRBJ2-3; D not certain. The V and J ends lost 3 bases and 5 bases respectively, with 9 bases between them. CDR1 is SGHAT, CDR2 FQDESV, per germline (reference sequence). CDR3 length: 13 residues. CDR3 loop: CASSFQTEDTQYF. The CDR3 nucleotides read TGTGCCAGCAGCTTCCAGACGGAAGATACGCAGTATTTT. Full variable domain (rest looked up from reference TRBV11-1 and TRBJ2-3): EAEVAQSPRYKITEKSQAVAFWCDPISGHATLYWYRQILGQGPELLVQFQDESVVDDSQLPKDRFSAERLKGVDSTLKIQPAELGDSAMYLCASSFQTEDTQYFGPGTRLTVL.

This clonotype was counted a few times. The chain combines TRBV28 with TRBJ2-7; weak D call: TRBD2 (6 bases). V was shortened by 7 bases and J by 7 bases, with 20 bases between the two germline ends. In germline, CDR1 is MDHEN, CDR2 SYDVKM. CDR3 size: 14 residues. CDR3 protein: CASTLIPGVGEQYF. The CDR3 DNA is TGTGCCAGCACCCTGATTCCGGGAGTGGGGGAGCAGTACTTC.

CDR3 DNA: TGTGCCACCAGTGATTTGCAAACGAGTAGCACAGATACGCAGTATTTT. It codes for CATSDLQTSSTDTQYF. This chain links TRBV24-1 with TRBJ2-3, with D uncertain. Germline V lookup: CDR1 KGHDR, CDR2 SFDVKD. The CDR3 totals 16 residues. V gave up 0 bases and J gave up 0 bases, with 9 bases separating them.

This clonotype has more than one count but fewer than ten. Here the CDR3 DNA reads TGTGCCAGCAGTGAAATTGCAGCCCCCGGGGAGCTGTTTTTT. Amino acid sequence: CASSEIAAPGELFF. V gene TRBV6-1 combines with J gene TRBJ2-2, with D unresolved. Trimming removed 2 bases from V and 6 bases from J, with 10 bases in between. This CDR3 is built from 14 residues. Germline CDR1 is MNHNS and CDR2 is SASEGT.

This clonotype was counted between two and nine times. This sequence joins TRBV20-1 and TRBJ2-7, with 7 bases aligning to TRBD1. The germline gives CDR1 DFQATT, CDR2 SNEGSKA (reference sequence). V was pared by 7 bases and J by 1 base, with 10 bases of the junction left unmatched. There are 14 residues in the CDR3. The CDR3, as DNA: TGCAGTGGGGTAAGACAGGGAACATCCTACGAGCAGTACTTC. Its protein is CSGVRQGTSYEQYF.

This clonotype occurred many times. V is TRBV7-2 and J is TRBJ2-5, with D tentatively TRBD2 (5 bases). This CDR3 comprises 12 residues. V was cut by 5 bases and J by 5 bases, with 9 bases left in between. Germline loops: CDR1 SGHTA, CDR2 FQGNSA. The DNA for the CDR3 is TGTGCCAGCAGCCGACGAGGGGAGACCCAGTACTTC. Amino acid sequence: CASSRRGETQYF.

This clonotype was observed a handful of times. The chain couples TRBV4-3 to TRBJ2-3, with a possible D match to TRBD2 (7 bases). Trimming cost V 4 bases and J 5 bases, with 16 bases left between them. In germline, CDR1 is LGHNA, CDR2 YSLEER. CDR3 length: 15 amino acids. The CDR3 bases are TGCGCCAGCAGCCTCGGTGGGGGGGCGGTAGATACGCAGTATTTT. Amino acid sequence: CASSLGGGAVDTQYF.

This clonotype was observed a few times. This rearrangement joins TRBV20-1 to TRBJ1-1, with D maybe TRBD1 (6 bases). The germline V gene encodes CDR1 DFQATT and CDR2 SNEGSKA (reference sequence). CDR3 length: 13 amino acids. Trimming removed 5 bases from V and 0 bases from J, with 10 bases in between. The CDR3 DNA is TGCAGTGCTGGTGGGGGCTTGAACACTGAAGCTTTCTTT. Its translation is CSAGGGLNTEAFF.